This T cell receptor (beta chain) is drawn from a study of blood T cell dynamics during melanoma immunotherapy. Repertoires were generated with immunoSEQ multiplex PCR, while TCRdb's copy carries only in-frame clones and drops some. Among fewer than 25,000 clones listed, over 85% were seen once. This clone was recorded only once. Stated time point: pre-treatment baseline. The germline V gene has CDR1 LNHDA and CDR2 SQIVND (reference sequence). The CDR3 is made up of 16 amino acids. V lost 6 bases to trimming and J lost 0 bases; unmatched junction nucleotides: 4. The chain combines TRBV19 with TRBJ2-3; 12 bases agree with TRBD2. This TCR was sampled from a human donor with melanoma. The sample in question was blood, obtained from a patient treated with checkpoint blockade. The CDR3 nucleotides read TGTGCCAGTAGCCAAACTAGCGGGAGGAGCACAGATACGCAGTATTTT. Translating gives CASSQTSGRSTDTQYF.